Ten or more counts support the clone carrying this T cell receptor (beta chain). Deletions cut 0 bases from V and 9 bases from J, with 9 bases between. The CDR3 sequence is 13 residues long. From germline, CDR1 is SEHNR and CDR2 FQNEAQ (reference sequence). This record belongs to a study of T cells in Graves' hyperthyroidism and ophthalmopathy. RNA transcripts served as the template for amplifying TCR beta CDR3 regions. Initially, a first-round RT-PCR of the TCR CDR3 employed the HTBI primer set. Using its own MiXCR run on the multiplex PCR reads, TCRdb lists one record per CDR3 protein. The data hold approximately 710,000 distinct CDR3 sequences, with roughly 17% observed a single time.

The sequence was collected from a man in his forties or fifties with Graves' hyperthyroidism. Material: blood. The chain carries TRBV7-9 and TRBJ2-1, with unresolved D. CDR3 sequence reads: CASSLAVRGEQFF. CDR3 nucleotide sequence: TGTGCCAGCAGCTTAGCTGTACGAGGTGAGCAGTTCTTC.